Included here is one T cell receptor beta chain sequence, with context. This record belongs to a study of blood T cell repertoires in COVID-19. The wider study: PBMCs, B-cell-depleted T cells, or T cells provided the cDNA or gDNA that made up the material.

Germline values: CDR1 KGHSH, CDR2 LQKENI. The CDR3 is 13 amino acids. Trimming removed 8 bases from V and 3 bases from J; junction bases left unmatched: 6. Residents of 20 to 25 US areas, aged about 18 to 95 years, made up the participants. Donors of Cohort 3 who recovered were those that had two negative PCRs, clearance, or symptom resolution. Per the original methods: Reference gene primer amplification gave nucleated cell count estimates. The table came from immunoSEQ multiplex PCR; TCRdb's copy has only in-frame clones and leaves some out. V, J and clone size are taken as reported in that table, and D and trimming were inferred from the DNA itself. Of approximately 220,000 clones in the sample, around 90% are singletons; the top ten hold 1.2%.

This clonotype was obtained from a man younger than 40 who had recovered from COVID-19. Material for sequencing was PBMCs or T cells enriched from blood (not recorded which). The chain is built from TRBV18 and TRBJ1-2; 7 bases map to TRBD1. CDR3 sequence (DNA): TGTGCCAGCACGACAGGGAGCGACTATGGCTACACCTTC. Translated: CASTTGSDYGYTF. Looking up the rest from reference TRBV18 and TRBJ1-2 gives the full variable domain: NAGVMQNPRHLVRRRGQEARLRCSPMKGHSHVYWYRQLPEEGLKFMVYLQKENIIDESGMPKERFSAEFPKEGPSILRIQQVVRGDSAAYFCASTTGSDYGYTFGSGTRLTVV.